This TCR beta chain was captured in a study of T-cell reconstitution after alpha-beta-depleted transplantation in children. Regarding the study as a whole: Surviving recipient T cells and thymic progenitors underlay high day-60 TCRbeta diversity in some patients. Alpha-beta T cells present about two months after transplant were reported to originate from several hundred expanded graft clones. A year post-transplant, T-cell counts and diversity derived mostly from newly produced T cells.

Germline V lookup: CDR1 SNHLY, CDR2 FYNNEI. V dropped 6 bases and J dropped 5 bases, with 16 bases sitting between them. The CDR3 extends over 14 amino acids. There are a few counts of this clonotype. The antigen remains unidentified. The authors prepared the TCRbeta library with unique molecular identifiers. TCRdb reanalysed the PCR reads using MiXCR and keeps one entry per CDR3 protein. The sample lists 440,000 or so distinct CDR3 sequences, over 40% occurring once. V and J are TRBV2 and TRBJ2-5; D is possibly TRBD1 (6 bases). The sequence derives from a girl aged 2 to 9 with aplastic anemia, due to receive a stem cell transplant. Sequences were derived from PBMCs, sampled before TCRalphabeta/CD19-depleted stem cell transplant. The CDR3 bases are TGTGCCAGCAGGGTACAGGGAGCGCGGGAGACCCAGTACTTC. Translated, it gives CASRVQGARETQYF.